The clone carrying this TCR beta chain was observed many times. Its target is unknown. Both about-4-week and about-12-week second-dose recipients were combined. The sample belongs to a study of T cell responses to AZD1222 COVID-19 vaccine. J was trimmed by 8 bases and V by 6 bases; bases with no gene match: 4. The CDR3 has 13 amino acids. Points from the study as a whole: When two AZD1222 doses had been given, Spike-specific TCR breadth and depth rose. The number of AZD1222 recipients seropositive at baseline was only five or six.

TCRdb's table, derived via immunoSEQ multiplex PCR, lists solely in-frame clones and lacks some. The sample holds about 160,000 clones; 85% to 90% are singletons and the top ten take roughly 4%. The input for sequencing was peripheral blood, taken 28 days after the second AZD1222 dose. The receptor comes from an adult who received the AZD1222 COVID-19 vaccine. V and J are TRBV12-3 or TRBV12-4 and TRBJ1-3; 10 nucleotides agree with TRBD1. This CDR3 reads CASRGQGTDTIYF. The CDR3 DNA is TGTGCCAGCAGGGGACAGGGGACGGACACCATATATTTT.